These T cell receptor beta chains were read from a single sample in a study of shared clonotypes between healthy human individuals. Sequencing used immunoSEQ multiplex PCR; TCRdb keeps in-frame clones, though not all of them. The repertoire consists of about 2.2 million clones, with over 85% occurring once and the leading ten covering around 1.8%. Sequences were obtained from naive CD8+ T cells from PBMCs. These receptors all come from a man between 18 and 29 years old in good health. Some clones in this sample may be carry-over from other donors' samples. CDR3s include the opening cysteine and the closing phenylalanine or tryptophan. D genes are given only for firm matches. The size entry is marked missing in some rows and otherwise reads once, few, many or a size class.

D	size	V	J	CDR3	DNA
-	-	TRBV27	TRBJ1-1	CASTGGGNTEAFF	TGTGCCAGCACCGGGGGAGGGAACACTGAAGCTTTCTTT
TRBD2	once	TRBV5-1	TRBJ2-7	CASSPWTSGGLGSYEQYF	TGCGCCAGCAGCCCATGGACTAGCGGGGGCTTAGGCTCCTACGAGCAGTACTTC
-	-	TRBV7-9	TRBJ2-1	CASSQGDWEQFF	TGTGCCAGCAGCCAGGGGGACTGGGAGCAGTTCTTC
TRBD2	-	TRBV11-2	TRBJ2-5	CASSPRGEEETQYF	TGTGCCAGCAGCCCCCGGGGGGAGGAAGAGACCCAGTACTTC
TRBD2	-	TRBV10-3	TRBJ2-2	CAISGAGVTGELFF	TGTGCCATCAGTGGGGCGGGGGTCACCGGGGAGCTGTTTTTT
TRBD1	-	TRBV9	TRBJ1-2	CASKERDSSYGYTF	TGTGCCAGCAAAGAGAGGGACAGTTCCTATGGCTACACCTTC
TRBD1	few	TRBV7-9	TRBJ1-1	CASSFTSDREDTEAFF	TGTGCCAGCAGCTTCACAAGCGACAGGGAGGACACTGAAGCTTTCTTT
TRBD1	-	TRBV7-6	TRBJ2-6	CASTPGQGASSGANVLTF	TGTGCCAGCACCCCGGGACAGGGGGCTAGCTCTGGGGCCAACGTCCTGACTTTC
TRBD1	once	TRBV13	TRBJ2-7	CASSSGTGGQGGWIYEQYF	TGTGCCAGCAGCTCCGGGACAGGAGGACAGGGGGGTTGGATATACGAGCAGTACTTC
-	-	TRBV28	TRBJ2-7	CASSLGGPREQYF	TGTGCCAGCAGTTTGGGCGGACCTAGGGAGCAGTACTTC
-	-	TRBV19	TRBJ2-3	CASSMDAIPSTDTQYF	TGTGCCAGTAGTATGGATGCTATTCCTAGCACAGATACGCAGTATTTT
-	-	TRBV5-6	TRBJ1-4	CASSPTGAVATNEKLFF	TGTGCCAGCAGCCCTACCGGGGCAGTCGCAACTAATGAAAAACTGTTTTTT
TRBD2	-	TRBV6-6	TRBJ2-7	CASSTLADSYEQYF	TGTGCCAGCAGCACACTAGCGGACTCCTACGAGCAGTACTTC
-	-	TRBV4-3	TRBJ2-1	CASSQRGTNNEQFF	TGCGCCAGCAGCCAAAGGGGGACCAACAATGAGCAGTTCTTC
-	once	TRBV28	TRBJ2-7	CASSMPGTSYEQYF	TGTGCCAGCAGTATGCCCGGGACTTCGTACGAGCAGTACTTC
-	-	TRBV5-8	TRBJ2-7	CASSLIGEGYEQYF	TGTGCCAGCAGCTTGATTGGTGAAGGCTACGAGCAGTACTTC
-	-	TRBV9	TRBJ2-1	CASSVEGNSGNEQFF	TGTGCCAGCAGCGTAGAGGGGAACTCTGGCAATGAGCAGTTCTTC
-	-	TRBV19	TRBJ2-2	CASRTPGAITGELFF	TGTGCCAGTAGAACCCCAGGGGCGATAACCGGGGAGCTGTTTTTT
TRBD1	few	TRBV27	TRBJ1-5	CASSSRGSNQPQHF	TGTGCCAGCAGTTCCAGGGGGAGCAATCAGCCCCAGCATTTT
TRBD1	-	TRBV28	TRBJ1-1	CASSLEWDRAQNTEAFF	TGTGCCAGCAGTTTAGAGTGGGACAGGGCACAGAACACTGAAGCTTTCTTT
-	-	TRBV29-1	TRBJ2-2	CSVGLSGRTGELFF	TGCAGCGTGGGCCTTAGCGGCCGCACCGGGGAGCTGTTTTTT
-	-	TRBV19	TRBJ2-7	CASRVGRGHYEQYF	TGTGCCAGTAGAGTCGGACGGGGTCACTACGAGCAGTACTTC
TRBD1	-	TRBV9	TRBJ1-1	CASSVSGGSEAFF	TGTGCCAGCAGCGTATCAGGGGGCAGTGAAGCTTTCTTT
-	-	TRBV2	TRBJ2-3	CASSEAIIWTDTQYF	TGTGCCAGCAGTGAAGCGATTATCTGGACAGATACGCAGTATTTT
TRBD1	-	TRBV28	TRBJ2-5	CASSPGTVIQETQYF	TGTGCCAGCAGTCCCGGGACAGTGATTCAAGAGACCCAGTACTTC